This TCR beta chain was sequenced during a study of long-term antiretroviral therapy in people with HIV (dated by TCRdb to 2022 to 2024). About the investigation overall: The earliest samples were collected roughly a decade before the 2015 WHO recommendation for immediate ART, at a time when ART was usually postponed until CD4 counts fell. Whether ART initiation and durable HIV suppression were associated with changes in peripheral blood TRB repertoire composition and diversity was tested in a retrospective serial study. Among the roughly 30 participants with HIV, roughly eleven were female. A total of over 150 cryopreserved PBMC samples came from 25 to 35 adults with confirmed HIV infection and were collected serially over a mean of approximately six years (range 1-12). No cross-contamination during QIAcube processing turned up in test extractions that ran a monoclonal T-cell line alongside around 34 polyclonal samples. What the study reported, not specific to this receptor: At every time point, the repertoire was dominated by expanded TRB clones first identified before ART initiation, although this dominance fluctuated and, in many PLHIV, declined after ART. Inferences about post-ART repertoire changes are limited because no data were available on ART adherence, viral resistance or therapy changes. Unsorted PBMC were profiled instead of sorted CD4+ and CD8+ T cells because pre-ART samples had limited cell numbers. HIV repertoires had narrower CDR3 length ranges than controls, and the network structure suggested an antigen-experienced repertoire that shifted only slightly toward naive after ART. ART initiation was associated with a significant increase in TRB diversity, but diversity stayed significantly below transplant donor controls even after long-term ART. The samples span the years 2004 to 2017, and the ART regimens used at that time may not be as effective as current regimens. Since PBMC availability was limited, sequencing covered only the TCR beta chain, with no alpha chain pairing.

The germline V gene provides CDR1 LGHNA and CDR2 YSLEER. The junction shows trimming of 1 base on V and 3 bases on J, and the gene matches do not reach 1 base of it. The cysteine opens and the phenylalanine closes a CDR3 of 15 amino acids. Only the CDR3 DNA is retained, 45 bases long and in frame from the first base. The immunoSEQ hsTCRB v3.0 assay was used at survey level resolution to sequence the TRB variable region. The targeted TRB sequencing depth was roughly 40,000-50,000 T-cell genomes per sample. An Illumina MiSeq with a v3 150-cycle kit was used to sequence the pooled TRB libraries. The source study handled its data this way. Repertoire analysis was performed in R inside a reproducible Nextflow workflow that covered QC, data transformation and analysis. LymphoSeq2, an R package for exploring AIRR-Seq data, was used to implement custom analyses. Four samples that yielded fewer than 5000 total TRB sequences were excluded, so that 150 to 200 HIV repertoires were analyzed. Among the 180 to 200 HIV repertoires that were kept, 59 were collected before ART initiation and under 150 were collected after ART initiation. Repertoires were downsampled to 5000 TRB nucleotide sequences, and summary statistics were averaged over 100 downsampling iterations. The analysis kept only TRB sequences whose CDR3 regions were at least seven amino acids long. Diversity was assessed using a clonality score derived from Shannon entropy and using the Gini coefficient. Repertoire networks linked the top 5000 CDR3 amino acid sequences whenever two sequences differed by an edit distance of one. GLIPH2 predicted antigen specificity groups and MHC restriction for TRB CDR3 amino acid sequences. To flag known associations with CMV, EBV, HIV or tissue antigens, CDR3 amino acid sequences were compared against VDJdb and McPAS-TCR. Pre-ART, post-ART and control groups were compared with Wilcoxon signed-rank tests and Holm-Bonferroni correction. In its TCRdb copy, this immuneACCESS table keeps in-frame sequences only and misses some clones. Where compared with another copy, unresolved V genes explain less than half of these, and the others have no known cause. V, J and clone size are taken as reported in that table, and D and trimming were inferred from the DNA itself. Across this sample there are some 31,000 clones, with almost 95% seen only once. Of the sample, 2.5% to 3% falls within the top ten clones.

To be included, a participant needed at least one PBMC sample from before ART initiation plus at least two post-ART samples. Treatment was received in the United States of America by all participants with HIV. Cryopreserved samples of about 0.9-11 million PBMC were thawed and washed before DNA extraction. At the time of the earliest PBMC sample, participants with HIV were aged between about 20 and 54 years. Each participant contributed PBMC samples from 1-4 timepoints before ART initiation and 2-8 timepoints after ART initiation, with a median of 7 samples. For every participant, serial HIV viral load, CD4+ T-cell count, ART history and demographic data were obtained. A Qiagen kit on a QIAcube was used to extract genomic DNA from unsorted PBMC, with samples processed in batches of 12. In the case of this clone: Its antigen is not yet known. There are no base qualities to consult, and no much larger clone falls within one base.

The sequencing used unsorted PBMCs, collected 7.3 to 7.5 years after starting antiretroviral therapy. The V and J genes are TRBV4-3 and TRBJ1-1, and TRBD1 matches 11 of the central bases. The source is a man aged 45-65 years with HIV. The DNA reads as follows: TGCGCCAGCAGCCAAGGGACAGGGGGCTACACTGAAGCTTTCTTT. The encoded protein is CASSQGTGGYTEAFF.